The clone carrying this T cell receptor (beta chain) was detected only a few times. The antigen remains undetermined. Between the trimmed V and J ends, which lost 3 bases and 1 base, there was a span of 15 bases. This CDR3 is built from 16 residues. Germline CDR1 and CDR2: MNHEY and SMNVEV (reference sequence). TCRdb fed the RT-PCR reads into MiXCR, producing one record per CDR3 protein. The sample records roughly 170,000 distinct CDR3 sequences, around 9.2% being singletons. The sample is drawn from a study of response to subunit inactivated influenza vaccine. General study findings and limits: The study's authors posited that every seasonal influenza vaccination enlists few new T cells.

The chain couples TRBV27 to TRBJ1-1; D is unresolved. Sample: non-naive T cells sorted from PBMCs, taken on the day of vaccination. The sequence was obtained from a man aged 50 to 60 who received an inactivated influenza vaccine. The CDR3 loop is CASSFEWRTKNTEAFF. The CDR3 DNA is TGTGCCAGCAGTTTTGAGTGGCGCACAAAGAACACTGAAGCTTTCTTT.